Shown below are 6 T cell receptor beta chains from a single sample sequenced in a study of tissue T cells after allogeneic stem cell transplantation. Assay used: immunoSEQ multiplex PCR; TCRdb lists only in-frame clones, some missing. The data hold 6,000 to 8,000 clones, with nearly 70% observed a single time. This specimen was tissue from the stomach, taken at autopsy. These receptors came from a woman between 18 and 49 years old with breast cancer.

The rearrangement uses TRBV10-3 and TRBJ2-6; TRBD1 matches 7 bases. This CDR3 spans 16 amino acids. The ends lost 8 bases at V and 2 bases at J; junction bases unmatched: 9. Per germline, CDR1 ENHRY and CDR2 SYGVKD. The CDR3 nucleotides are TGTGCCATCTCCCAACAGGGGAGCACTGGGGCCAACGTCCTGACTTTC. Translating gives CAISQQGSTGANVLTF.

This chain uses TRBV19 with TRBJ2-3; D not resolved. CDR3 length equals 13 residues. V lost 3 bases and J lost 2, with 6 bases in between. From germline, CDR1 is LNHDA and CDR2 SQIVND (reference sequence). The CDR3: CASSITNTDTQYF. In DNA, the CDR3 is TGTGCCAGTAGTATTACCAACACAGATACGCAGTATTTT.

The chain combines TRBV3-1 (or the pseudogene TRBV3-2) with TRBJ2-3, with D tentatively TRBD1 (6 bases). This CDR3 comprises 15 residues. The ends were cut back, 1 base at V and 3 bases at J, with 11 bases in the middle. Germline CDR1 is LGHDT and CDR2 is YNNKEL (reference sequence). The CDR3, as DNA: TGTGCCAGCAGCCAAGTTTACAGGGATACAGATACGCAGTATTTT. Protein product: CASSQVYRDTDTQYF.

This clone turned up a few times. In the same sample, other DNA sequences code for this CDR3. The CDR3 bases are TGTGCCAGCAGCGTAGATTCGGGAGATACGCAGTATTTT. It specifies CASSVDSGDTQYF. This sequence joins TRBV9 and TRBJ2-3; D call uncertain. The CDR3 loop spans 13 amino acids. V was pared by 0 bases and J by 5 bases, with 7 bases between. The germline V gene has CDR1 SGDLS and CDR2 YYNGEE.

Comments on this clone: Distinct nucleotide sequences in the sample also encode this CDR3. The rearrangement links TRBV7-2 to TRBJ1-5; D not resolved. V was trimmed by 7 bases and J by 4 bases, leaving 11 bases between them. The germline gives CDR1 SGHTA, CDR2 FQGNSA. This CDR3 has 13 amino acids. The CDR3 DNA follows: TGTGCCAGCACCCCCGGGCCAAATCAGCCCCAGCATTTT. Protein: CASTPGPNQPQHF.

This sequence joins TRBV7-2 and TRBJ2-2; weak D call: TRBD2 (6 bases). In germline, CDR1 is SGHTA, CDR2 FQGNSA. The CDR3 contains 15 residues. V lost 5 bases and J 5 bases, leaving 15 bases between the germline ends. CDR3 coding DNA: TGTGCCAGCAGCCCGGGACTCCTTGGGACCGGGGAGCTGTTTTTT. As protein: CASSPGLLGTGELFF.